This T cell receptor beta chain stems from a study of patients and donors after allogeneic stem cell transplantation. Germline values: CDR1 MNHNS, CDR2 SASEGT. The CDR3 length is 17 residues. Trimming pared 5 bases from V and 2 bases from J, leaving 16 bases between. TCRdb fed the RT-PCR reads into MiXCR, producing one record per CDR3 protein. The table lists hundreds of thousands of distinct CDR3 sequences, 15% to 20% of them singletons. V and J are TRBV6-1 and TRBJ2-6; the D gene is possibly TRBD1 (6 bases). Sequenced material: blood, either unsorted or a sorted T cell fraction (not recorded which). The TCR comes from a human donor who was either an allogeneic HSCT recipient or a stem cell or donor lymphocyte infusion donor (not recorded which). It is not recorded whose cells these are; they may come from a transplant donor. CDR3 nucleotide sequence: TGTGCCAGCAGTCCCCTACAGGGTTCCACTGGGGCCAACGTCCTGACTTTC. Encoded protein: CASSPLQGSTGANVLTF.